Detailed here is one TCR beta chain. One junction end disagrees with the germline gene, perhaps due to a read error. The data are from a study of T cells in Graves' hyperthyroidism and ophthalmopathy. TCR beta CDR3 region amplification was performed from RNA transcripts. HTBI primers were used for first-round RT-PCR of the TCR CDR3. TCRdb analysed the multiplex PCR reads with MiXCR anew, one entry per CDR3 protein. Among roughly 100,000 distinct CDR3 sequences, around 50% were seen once, and the ten largest hold roughly 24%. Looked up from germline, CDR1 is SGHRS and CDR2 is YFSETQ. The CDR3 is 14 amino acids. Pregnant or lactating patients were excluded, as were those with uncontrolled infection or other autoimmune disease.

The rearrangement links TRBV5-1 to TRBJ2-7, with a tentative D call TRBD1 (6 bases). Sequencing was carried out using blood. The receptor was isolated from a man aged 35 to 55 with Graves' hyperthyroidism. The CDR3 spells CASSLGSGAYEQYF. The CDR3 DNA follows: TGCGCGAGCAGCTTGGGGTCAGGGGCCTACGAGCAGTACTTC.